Shown below are 24 T cell receptor beta chains from a single sample sequenced in a study of T cell responses to AZD1222 COVID-19 vaccine. Some clones are missing from TCRdb's copy, which holds only in-frame ones; the method was immunoSEQ multiplex PCR. Of about 140,000 clones detected, about 93% appear once; the ten largest clones hold around 5.1%. The material sequenced was peripheral blood, taken on day 0 of AZD1222 vaccination. The source of these receptors is an adult in good health.

This chain uses TRBV6-4 with TRBJ2-1; 11 nucleotides match TRBD1. From germline, CDR1 is MRHNA and CDR2 SNTAGT. Unmatched junction bases numbered 9, after V lost 6 bases and J lost 8 bases. This CDR3 has 15 residues. Here the CDR3 DNA reads TGTGCCAGCAGGGCGGACAGGGGGCTTTTCTATGAGCAGTTCTTC. Encoded protein: CASRADRGLFYEQFF.

The chain recombines TRBV18 with TRBJ2-5; 12 nucleotides agree with TRBD2. V was pared by 1 base and J by 2 bases, with 2 bases of the junction left unmatched. Germline values: CDR1 KGHSH, CDR2 LQKENI. The CDR3 covers 16 residues. The CDR3 spells CASSPLTSGGQETQYF. CDR3 sequence (DNA): TGTGCCAGCTCACCACTCACTAGCGGGGGGCAAGAGACCCAGTACTTC.

The genes are TRBV6-4 and TRBJ2-7; TRBD2 is a possible D gene (7 bases). V dropped 1 base and J dropped 7 bases, with 11 bases sitting between them. Germline CDR1 reads MRHNA; CDR2 reads SNTAGT. The CDR3 is made up of 13 amino acids. CDR3 protein: CASSDLQGGEQYF. The CDR3, as DNA: TGTGCCAGCAGTGACTTACAGGGAGGGGAGCAGTACTTC.

DNA of the CDR3: TGTGCCAGCTCACCCGGACTAGCGTTAAGAGATACGCAGTATTTT. This sequence encodes CASSPGLALRDTQYF. The genes are TRBV18 and TRBJ2-3, with TRBD2 identical over 9 bases. This CDR3 is 15 amino acids long. Trimming took 3 bases from V and 5 from J; bases not matched to a gene: 6. Germline CDR1 and CDR2: KGHSH and LQKENI. Combining the CDR3 with reference TRBV18 and TRBJ2-3 gives the whole variable domain NAGVMQNPRHLVRRRGQEARLRCSPMKGHSHVYWYRQLPEEGLKFMVYLQKENIIDESGMPKERFSAEFPKEGPSILRIQQVVRGDSAAYFCASSPGLALRDTQYFGPGTRLTVL.

This chain uses TRBV11-2 with TRBJ1-1, with 7 bases lining up with TRBD1. Trimming at V came to 4 bases and at J to 4 bases, leaving 6 bases not matched to a gene. CDR1 is SGHAT and CDR2 is FQNNGV in the germline V gene. CDR3 length: 14 amino acids. This chain's CDR3 is CASSSATGPTEAFF. CDR3 DNA sequence: TGTGCCAGCAGCTCGGCGACAGGGCCCACTGAAGCTTTCTTT. Complete variable domain (other parts from reference TRBV11-2 and TRBJ1-1): EAGVAQSPRYKIIEKRQSVAFWCNPISGHATLYWYQQILGQGPKLLIQFQNNGVVDDSQLPKDRFSAERLKGVDSTLKIQPAKLEDSAVYLCASSSATGPTEAFFGQGTRLTVV.

Here the CDR3 reads CSVDKNTEAFF. For the CDR3, the DNA is TGCAGCGTTGACAAGAACACTGAAGCTTTCTTT. The chain joins TRBV29-1 to TRBJ1-1, with D unclear. CDR3 length equals 11 residues. The V and J ends lost 3 bases and 1 base respectively, with 3 bases between them. CDR1 is SQVTM and CDR2 is ANQGSEA in the germline V gene.

This chain uses TRBV7-2 with TRBJ1-2, with a tentative D call TRBD1 (6 bases). The CDR3 length is 14 residues. Looked up from germline, CDR1 is SGHTA and CDR2 is FQGNSA. V lost 4 bases and J 2 bases, leaving 11 bases between the germline ends. The CDR3 nucleotides read TGTGCCAGCAGCTCCGGACAGACGAACTATGGCTACACCTTC. As protein: CASSSGQTNYGYTF.

This chain joins TRBV11-2 and TRBJ1-1; TRBD1 is a possible D gene (5 bases). The V gene's germline CDR1 is SGHAT and CDR2 FQNNGV. This CDR3 is built from 15 residues. The V gene lost 1 base and the J gene lost 1 base, with 10 bases spanning the gap. The CDR3 spells CASSLGTTGNTEAFF. CDR3 bases: TGTGCCAGCAGCTTAGGAACAACAGGGAACACTGAAGCTTTCTTT. Variable domain in full (rest from reference TRBV11-2 and TRBJ1-1): EAGVAQSPRYKIIEKRQSVAFWCNPISGHATLYWYQQILGQGPKLLIQFQNNGVVDDSQLPKDRFSAERLKGVDSTLKIQPAKLEDSAVYLCASSLGTTGNTEAFFGQGTRLTVV.

The chain has TRBV4-1 and TRBJ2-7; TRBD2 matches at 7 bases. CDR1 and CDR2 (germline): MGHRA, YSYEKL. This CDR3 is 16 amino acids long. V trimming: 1 base; J trimming: 2 bases; junction bases outside the gene matches: 8. CDR3 sequence: CASSQVGGGLPYEQYF. CDR3 DNA: TGCGCCAGCAGCCAAGTCGGGGGAGGGCTCCCCTACGAGCAGTACTTC.

The chain joins TRBV18 to TRBJ1-2, with 7 positions matching TRBD1. The CDR3 runs to 14 residues. Germline values: CDR1 KGHSH, CDR2 LQKENI. V dropped 3 bases and J dropped 6; count of bases not matched to a gene: 7. The CDR3 DNA reads TGTGCCAGCTCACCCTTACAGGGGAGGAATGGCTACACCTTC. Translation gives CASSPLQGRNGYTF.

This chain connects TRBV27 to TRBJ2-3; 7 positions match TRBD1. The CDR3 length is 16 residues. Germline V gene sequence: CDR1 MNHEY, CDR2 SMNVEV (reference sequence). Trimming cost V 4 bases and J 1 base; bases outside gene matches: 8. In DNA, the CDR3 is TGTGCCAGCAGTTCGGGGCGACAGGGAGGCACAGATACGCAGTATTTT. It specifies CASSSGRQGGTDTQYF.

The chain links TRBV7-2 to TRBJ2-1, with 9 bases identical to TRBD2. The CDR3 contains 15 residues. Germline V gene data show CDR1 as SGHTA and CDR2 as FQGNSA. J lost 5 bases, V lost 1 base, and 3 bases had no gene match. The CDR3 DNA sequence: TGTGCCAGCAGCTTAGGGCGGGGGGGTGACAATGAGCAGTTCTTC. Its protein product is CASSLGRGGDNEQFF.

The chain recombines TRBV19 with TRBJ2-7; 10 nucleotides line up with TRBD1. The CDR3 totals 15 residues. The germline V gene has CDR1 LNHDA and CDR2 SQIVND (reference sequence). The junction had 4 bases not matched to a gene; V was cut back by 3 bases and J by 2 bases. The CDR3 DNA reads TGTGCCAGTAGTATGGGGACAGGGGAACCCTACGAGCAGTACTTC. Its translation is CASSMGTGEPYEQYF.

This chain connects TRBV6-1 to TRBJ1-2; D gene unclear. The CDR3 has 15 residues. The V and J ends lost 3 bases and 2 bases respectively, with 13 bases between them. Looked up from germline, CDR1 is MNHNS and CDR2 is SASEGT. CDR3 amino acids: CASSDKLTENYGYTF. CDR3 bases: TGTGCCAGCAGTGACAAACTCACAGAAAACTATGGCTACACCTTC.

The chain has TRBV5-1 and TRBJ2-5, with D possibly matching TRBD1 (6 bases). The CDR3 consists of 13 residues. Trimming cost V 5 bases and J 5 bases, with 13 bases left between them. The germline CDR1 and CDR2 sequences are SGHRS and YFSETQ. The CDR3 is CASSYGQSETQYF. The CDR3 region has the DNA TGCGCCAGCAGTTACGGACAGTCGGAGACCCAGTACTTC.

V is TRBV2 and J is TRBJ2-7, with 7 bases that match TRBD2. Trimming at V came to 7 bases and at J to 6 bases, leaving 9 bases not matched to a gene. This CDR3 region has 13 residues. The V gene's germline CDR1 is SNHLY and CDR2 FYNNEI. The CDR3 region has the DNA TGTGCCAGCAAAGGGCGGGGGACTATCGAGCAGTACTTC. Its translation: CASKGRGTIEQYF.

The chain joins TRBV10-3 to TRBJ1-1, with a tentative D call TRBD1 (6 bases). CDR3 size: 12 residues. V dropped 0 bases and J dropped 10 bases, with 9 bases sitting between them. Germline V CDR1 and CDR2: ENHRY, SYGVKD. The DNA of the CDR3 is TGTGCCATCAGTGAGTCGGGGGGGCTAGCTTTCTTT. Protein sequence: CAISESGGLAFF.

This clone was picked up one time. The chain is built from TRBV7-8 and TRBJ2-7, with a possible D match to TRBD2 (5 bases). Between the trimmed V and J ends, which lost 5 bases and 3 bases, there was a span of 14 bases. The CDR3 is 14 amino acids. Germline V gene data show CDR1 as SGHVS and CDR2 as FQNEAQ. The CDR3 protein is CASSPETSHYEQYF. DNA for the CDR3: TGTGCCAGCAGCCCAGAAACTAGTCACTACGAGCAGTACTTC.

The J gene is TRBJ2-2, the V gene TRBV9; 9 bases are shared with TRBD1. V was clipped by 5 bases and J by 8 bases; unmatched bases: 13. The CDR3 runs 16 residues. The germline CDR1 and CDR2 sequences are SGDLS and YYNGEE. This chain's CDR3 is CASSEQGAPLRGELFF. CDR3 nucleotides: TGTGCCAGCAGTGAACAGGGGGCGCCCCTCCGGGGGGAGCTGTTTTTT.

V and J are TRBV9 and TRBJ2-2; 7 nucleotides match TRBD1. The V segment lost 0 bases and the J segment 4 bases; nucleotides outside the gene matches: 12. The CDR3 sequence is 18 residues long. Per germline, CDR1 SGDLS and CDR2 YYNGEE. CDR3 sequence (DNA): TGTGCCAGCAGCGTAGCCCCCCCAGGGGCAGGGGGCACCGGGGAGCTGTTTTTT. It codes for CASSVAPPGAGGTGELFF.

In DNA form, the CDR3 reads TGTGCCAGCTCACCAACGCAGGGAGGTGGAAACACTGAAGCTTTCTTT. It encodes CASSPTQGGGNTEAFF. The rearrangement uses TRBV18 and TRBJ1-1; tentatively, D is TRBD1 (5 bases). Looked up from germline, CDR1 is KGHSH and CDR2 is LQKENI. Trimming stripped 2 bases from V and 2 bases from J, with 15 bases between. CDR3 length: 16 residues.

This clone was seen a handful of times. CDR3 region: CASSERLGTYGYTF. CDR3 DNA sequence: TGTGCCAGCAGTGAAAGACTGGGGACGTATGGCTACACCTTC. V and J are TRBV6-1 and TRBJ1-2; D possibly corresponds to TRBD1 (5 bases). The CDR3 runs 14 residues. V was shortened by 2 bases and J by 5 bases, with 12 bases between the two germline ends. CDR1 and CDR2 from the germline V gene are MNHNS and SASEGT.

This chain joins TRBV6-1 and TRBJ1-6, with a possible D match to TRBD1 (6 bases). The CDR3 runs 18 residues. V gave up 1 base and J gave up 2 bases, with 15 bases separating them. Germline loops: CDR1 MNHNS, CDR2 SASEGT. The CDR3 region has the DNA TGTGCCAGCAGTGAAGGCGAGGGAGGGGGGGCCTATAATTCACCCCTCCACTTT. Translated, it gives CASSEGEGGGAYNSPLHF.

The rearrangement joins TRBV7-6 to TRBJ1-4; a possible D gene is TRBD1 (6 bases). With 0 bases removed from V and 2 bases from J, the gap between germline ends came to 10 bases. Germline V gives CDR1 SGHVS, CDR2 FNYEAQ. CDR3 length: 16 amino acids. The CDR3 protein is CASSLAFTGTNEKLFF. CDR3 nucleotides: TGTGCCAGCAGCTTAGCCTTTACAGGGACTAATGAAAAACTGTTTTTT. Full variable domain (remainder filled in from reference TRBV7-6 and TRBJ1-4): GAGVSQSPRYKVTKRGQDVALRCDPISGHVSLYWYRQALGQGPEFLTYFNYEAQQDKSGLPNDRFSAERPEGSISTLTIQRTEQRDSAMYRCASSLAFTGTNEKLFFGSGTQLSVL.